This T cell receptor (beta chain) was identified in a study of response to subunit inactivated influenza vaccine. Study-level results: That few new T cells are recruited by each seasonal influenza vaccination was the authors' suggestion.

Details on this clonotype: The target antigen is unknown.

TCRdb analysed the RT-PCR reads with MiXCR anew, one entry per CDR3 protein. Of about 620,000 distinct CDR3 sequences listed, approximately 12% are singletons. This CDR3 spans 15 amino acids. Germline values: CDR1 MNHEY, CDR2 SMNVEV (reference sequence). With V trimmed by 8 bases and J by 6 bases, 10 bases remained unmatched. V usage is TRBV27 and J usage is TRBJ2-3; 11 bases are a match to TRBD2. The sample here was PBMCs from blood, taken on the day of vaccination. The sequence came from a man aged 50 or older who received an inactivated influenza vaccine. CDR3 DNA: TGTGCCAGCGCTCTAGCGGGAGGCTCGTCGGATACGCAGTATTTT. It encodes CASALAGGSSDTQYF.